This TCR beta chain was sequenced during a study of shared clonotypes between healthy human individuals. The naive CD8 subset, CD45RO-negative cells positively selected for CCR7, excluded terminally differentiated effector memory CD45RA+ cells. The CDR3 extends over 13 amino acids. The germline gives CDR1 SGDLS, CDR2 YYNGEE. The V end lost 4 bases, the J end lost 6 bases, and 12 bases lay between the germline ends. Only in-frame clones appear in the TCRdb table, and some are missing; sequencing was by immunoSEQ multiplex PCR. The sample shows about 1,900,000 clones, about 95% of them seen only once. The source is a man younger than 35 in good health. Sequences were obtained from naive CD8+ T cells sorted from blood. The chain has TRBV9 and TRBJ2-3; D is unclear. The CDR3 DNA reads as TGTGCCAGCAGCTATTCACCTTCGGATACGCAGTATTTT. Translating gives CASSYSPSDTQYF.